Each of the 30 T cell receptor beta chains below was sequenced from the same sample in a study of identifying expanded T cells in peripheral blood. Some clones are missing from TCRdb's copy, which holds only in-frame ones; the method was immunoSEQ multiplex PCR. The sample has approximately 100,000 clones; around nine tenths are singletons. The sample comprised blood. Receptors originate from a person aged 18 to 70 in good health.

The genes are TRBV18 and TRBJ2-7, with D unclear. CDR3 length: 14 amino acids. Between the trimmed V and J ends, which lost 2 bases and 1 base, there was a span of 9 bases. Germline V gene data show CDR1 as KGHSH and CDR2 as LQKENI. CDR3: CASSPVRESYEQYF. The CDR3 nucleotides read TGTGCCAGCTCACCAGTAAGGGAATCCTACGAGCAGTACTTC.

The chain couples TRBV28 to TRBJ2-3; 8 bases line up with TRBD1. Germline lookup yields CDR1 MDHEN and CDR2 SYDVKM. This CDR3 is 16 amino acids long. The ends lost 6 bases at V and 5 bases at J; junction bases unmatched: 13. CDR3 in DNA: TGTGCCAGCAGAAGACAGGGGACCTTCGAACAAGATACGCAGTATTTT. Translating it yields CASRRQGTFEQDTQYF.

The V gene is TRBV28, the J gene TRBJ2-2; 9 bases match TRBD1. Unmatched junction bases numbered 19, after V lost 7 bases and J lost 4 bases. The CDR3 sequence is 19 residues long. Germline CDR1 is MDHEN and CDR2 is SYDVKM. CDR3 loop: CASTPMGTGSPYGTGELFF. The CDR3 DNA follows: TGTGCCAGCACTCCCATGGGGACAGGGTCCCCTTATGGCACCGGGGAGCTGTTTTTT.

V is TRBV5-8 and J is TRBJ2-6, with 9 bases that match TRBD2. Germline trimming cut 4 bases from V and 4 bases from J; bases unmatched to any gene: 18. Per germline, CDR1 SGHTS and CDR2 YDEGEE. The CDR3 spans 20 residues. This chain's CDR3 is CASSPGVAGGPSSGANVLTF. CDR3 DNA: TGTGCCAGCAGCCCCGGGGTGGCGGGAGGGCCATCTTCGGGGGCCAACGTCCTGACTTTC.

The table lists this clone with a count of one. The chain joins TRBV6-1 to TRBJ2-2; D tentatively reads TRBD1 or TRBD2 (5 bases each). The CDR3 extends over 17 amino acids. V was pared by 2 bases and J by 1 base, with 14 bases between. CDR1 is MNHNS and CDR2 is SASEGT in the germline V gene. The CDR3 sequence: CASSESHRTWNTGELFF. The CDR3 bases are TGTGCCAGCAGTGAAAGTCACAGGACTTGGAACACCGGGGAGCTGTTTTTT.

The genes are TRBV5-1 and TRBJ2-2; 9 bases are a match to TRBD2. V lost 9 bases to trimming and J lost 6 bases; unmatched junction nucleotides: 9. Germline CDR1 is SGHRS and CDR2 is YFSETQ. This CDR3 is built from 14 residues. This CDR3 is CATSGTSYSGELFF. Written as DNA, the CDR3 is TGCGCCACCTCGGGGACTAGCTATTCCGGGGAGCTGTTTTTT.

The gene calls are TRBV5-4 and TRBJ1-6, with 8 bases fitting TRBD1. Germline trimming cut 1 base from V and 9 bases from J; bases unmatched to any gene: 3. Germline V gene data show CDR1 as SGHNT and CDR2 as YYREEE (reference sequence). The CDR3 is 14 amino acids. DNA for the CDR3: TGTGCCAGCAGCTTGAACAGGGGGGGTTCACCCCTCCACTTT. This codes for CASSLNRGGSPLHF.

The chain carries TRBV4-1 and TRBJ1-1; D is perhaps TRBD1 (6 bases). The V gene lost 6 bases and the J gene lost 5 bases, with 7 bases spanning the gap. Germline V CDR1 and CDR2: MGHRA, YSYEKL. This CDR3 is built from 11 residues. The CDR3 DNA follows: TGCGCCAGCAGGACAGGAACTGAAGCTTTCTTT. The encoded protein is CASRTGTEAFF.

About this clone itself: The germline gene is not matched at one end of the junction; a read error may be the cause. The chain employs TRBV13 and TRBJ2-2, with a tentative D call TRBD2 (6 bases). Germline-derived CDR1 and CDR2 are PRHDT and FYEKMQ (reference sequence). The CDR3 covers 14 residues. This CDR3 is CASSQLSGGTATTF. The CDR3 nucleotides are TGTGCCAGCAGCCAACTGTCTGGGGGGACGGCTACTACATTT.

CDR3 sequence (DNA): TGTGCCAGCAGCTCAGGGACTAGCGGGGCCTACAATGAGCAGTTCTTC. Its translation: CASSSGTSGAYNEQFF. The rearrangement uses TRBV7-6 and TRBJ2-1, with 13 nucleotides matching TRBD2. V lost 4 bases to trimming and J lost 2 bases; unmatched junction nucleotides: 2. The CDR3 loop spans 16 amino acids. The germline CDR1 and CDR2 sequences are SGHVS and FNYEAQ. The variable domain in full, with the rest retrieved from reference TRBV7-6 and TRBJ2-1, is GAGVSQSPRYKVTKRGQDVALRCDPISGHVSLYWYRQALGQGPEFLTYFNYEAQQDKSGLPNDRFSAERPEGSISTLTIQRTEQRDSAMYRCASSSGTSGAYNEQFFGPGTRLTVL.

This clone was found a few times. The J gene is TRBJ1-1, the V gene TRBV4-2; weak D call: TRBD1 (5 bases). Between the trimmed V and J ends, which lost 4 bases and 0 bases, there was a span of 9 bases. This CDR3 region has 14 residues. Germline V gene lookup returns CDR1 LGHNA and CDR2 YNFKEQ. The CDR3: CASSREGLNTEAFF. The CDR3 region has the DNA TGTGCCAGCAGCCGCGAGGGGCTGAACACTGAAGCTTTCTTT.

This clone was counted between two and nine times. The genes are TRBV19 and TRBJ2-7; no firm D call. The V gene lost 3 bases and the J gene lost 1 base, with 10 bases spanning the gap. The CDR3 has 14 amino acids. Looked up from germline, CDR1 is LNHDA and CDR2 is SQIVND (reference sequence). In DNA form, the CDR3 reads TGTGCCAGTAGTATGGCCTTTGGTTCCTACGAGCAGTACTTC. Translation: CASSMAFGSYEQYF.

The chain links TRBV15 to TRBJ2-2, with TRBD1 matching 10 bases. With 6 bases clipped from V and 5 bases from J, the junction kept 6 bases outside the gene matches. This CDR3 spans 15 amino acids. Germline CDR1 is LNHNV and CDR2 is YYDKDF (reference sequence). Here the CDR3 reads CATSTGTGVTGELFF. CDR3 in DNA: TGTGCCACCAGTACCGGGACAGGGGTTACCGGGGAGCTGTTTTTT.

The chain has TRBV2 and TRBJ2-5; 13 bases map to TRBD2. Germline V gives CDR1 SNHLY, CDR2 FYNNEI. The CDR3 runs to 13 residues. The CDR3 DNA is TGTGCGACTACTAGCGGGAGGGTAGAGACCCAGTACTTC. Its protein is CATTSGRVETQYF.

The genes are TRBV30 and TRBJ1-1, with a weak D call TRBD1 (5 bases). Germline lookup yields CDR1 GTSNPN and CDR2 SVGIG (reference sequence). CDR3 length equals 15 residues. The V end was cut by 2 bases, the J end by 0 bases, with 13 bases between. The CDR3 reads CAWSWTNGMNTEAFF. The DNA for the CDR3 is TGTGCCTGGAGTTGGACAAACGGTATGAACACTGAAGCTTTCTTT.

CDR3 loop: CASTAGTDNEKLFF. The CDR3 nucleotides are TGTGCCAGCACAGCCGGGACAGATAATGAAAAACTGTTTTTT. The V gene is TRBV6-1, the J gene TRBJ1-4, with 7 positions matching TRBD1. The CDR3 sequence is 14 residues long. Losses at the gene ends were 7 bases for V and 4 bases for J; bases not matched to a gene: 6. Germline lookup yields CDR1 MNHNS and CDR2 SASEGT.

The rearrangement links TRBV10-1 to TRBJ2-2; 7 bases line up with TRBD1. Germline V CDR1 and CDR2: WNHNN, SYGVQD (reference sequence). CDR3 length: 15 residues. J gave up 0 bases and V 9 bases, and 7 bases lay outside the gene matches. CDR3 region: CASLGQDPNTGELFF. As DNA, the CDR3 is TGCGCCAGTTTAGGACAGGACCCGAACACCGGGGAGCTGTTTTTT.

There are a few counts of this clone. V usage is TRBV4-2 and J usage is TRBJ1-2, with D possibly being TRBD1 (6 bases). V shed 4 bases and J shed 5 bases, with 11 bases lying between them. This CDR3 has 13 residues. Germline V lookup: CDR1 LGHNA, CDR2 YNFKEQ. Here the CDR3 DNA reads TGTGCCAGCAGCCGCCTCCAGGGGTATGGCTACACCTTC. Protein product: CASSRLQGYGYTF.

The chain carries TRBV5-1 and TRBJ1-1; a possible D gene is TRBD1 (6 bases). The length of the CDR3 is 13 residues. Germline CDR1 is SGHRS and CDR2 is YFSETQ. The V gene lost 1 base and the J gene lost 3 bases, with 7 bases spanning the gap. The CDR3 region is CASSLRQDTEAFF. CDR3 DNA: TGCGCCAGCAGCTTGAGACAGGACACTGAAGCTTTCTTT.

The chain combines TRBV19 with TRBJ2-3, with D perhaps being TRBD1 or TRBD2 (6 bases each). The CDR3 is 18 residues long. The germline V gene encodes CDR1 LNHDA and CDR2 SQIVND (reference sequence). V gave up 5 bases and J gave up 2 bases, with 23 bases separating them. CDR3 nucleotides: TGTGCCAGTAGTTCCCCACGTTCCCACGGGGGCCCCACAGATACGCAGTATTTT. The encoded protein is CASSSPRSHGGPTDTQYF.

This chain uses TRBV30 with TRBJ1-2, with 11 positions matching TRBD1. The CDR3 runs 15 residues. Germline V gene lookup returns CDR1 GTSNPN and CDR2 SVGIG (reference sequence). The V segment lost 2 bases and the J segment 2 bases; nucleotides outside the gene matches: 4. CDR3 sequence (DNA): TGTGCCTGGAGTACTGGGACAGGGGGAAACTATGGCTACACCTTC. This gives the protein CAWSTGTGGNYGYTF.

This chain joins TRBV7-9 and TRBJ2-7; no reliable D call. The CDR3 has 12 amino acids. V was shortened by 5 bases and J by 8 bases, with 13 bases between the two germline ends. From germline, CDR1 is SEHNR and CDR2 FQNEAQ (reference sequence). CDR3 loop: CASSPRWSQQYF. The DNA for the CDR3 is TGTGCCAGCAGCCCCCGTTGGAGCCAGCAGTACTTC.

The CDR3 spells CASSFVGGGDQETQYF. CDR3 DNA sequence: TGTGCCAGCAGTTTTGTGGGCGGGGGGGATCAAGAGACCCAGTACTTC. The chain links TRBV28 to TRBJ2-5; TRBD2 matches 9 bases. Germline lookup yields CDR1 MDHEN and CDR2 SYDVKM. J was trimmed by 2 bases and V by 3 bases; bases with no gene match: 7. This CDR3 has 16 amino acids. Using reference TRBV28 and TRBJ2-5 for the parts outside the CDR3, the full variable domain is DVKVTQSSRYLVKRTGEKVFLECVQDMDHENMFWYRQDPGLGLRLIYFSYDVKMKEKGDIPEGYSVSREKKERFSLILESASTNQTSMYLCASSFVGGGDQETQYFGPGTRLLVL.

This rearrangement joins TRBV10-2 to TRBJ2-3; TRBD1 is a possible D gene (5 bases). This CDR3 is 15 amino acids long. From germline, CDR1 is WSHSY and CDR2 SAAADI. Trimming left V 3 bases short and J 0 bases short, with 10 bases between. CDR3 coding DNA: TGCGCCAGCAGTGACAGGGATTATAGCACAGATACGCAGTATTTT. This translates into CASSDRDYSTDTQYF.

This sequence joins TRBV6-1 and TRBJ2-7, with 13 bases lining up with TRBD2. With V trimmed by 1 base and J by 9 bases, 9 bases remained unmatched. CDR3 length: 16 amino acids. Per the germline V gene, CDR1 is MNHNS and CDR2 is SASEGT. The CDR3 DNA follows: TGTGCCAGCAGTGAAGAAACCGGGACTAGCGGGATTGCGCAGTACTTC. Protein product: CASSEETGTSGIAQYF.

This clone was found a few times. This chain joins TRBV9 and TRBJ2-7; 8 bases match TRBD1. Per the germline V gene, CDR1 is SGDLS and CDR2 is YYNGEE. This CDR3 is built from 15 residues. The V segment lost 4 bases and the J segment 2 bases; nucleotides outside the gene matches: 8. The CDR3: CASSPSLDRAYEQYF. For the CDR3, the DNA is TGTGCCAGCAGCCCAAGTCTGGACAGGGCCTACGAGCAGTACTTC.

This sequence joins TRBV10-3 and TRBJ2-7, with 8 bases fitting TRBD1. V was pared by 4 bases and J by 3 bases, with 8 bases of the junction left unmatched. CDR3 length: 15 amino acids. In germline, CDR1 is ENHRY, CDR2 SYGVKD. CDR3 coding DNA: TGTGCCATCAGTGGGCCAGGGGGCGGCTTCTACGAGCAGTACTTC. Encoded protein: CAISGPGGGFYEQYF.

The rearrangement joins TRBV30 to TRBJ2-1, with D maybe TRBD1 (6 bases). Germline V gene data show CDR1 as GTSNPN and CDR2 as SVGIG (reference sequence). This CDR3 comprises 11 residues. The V gene lost 4 bases and the J gene lost 8 bases, with 9 bases spanning the gap. The CDR3 DNA follows: TGTGCCTGGACACAGGGCGATGAGCAGTTCTTC. This encodes CAWTQGDEQFF.

The chain links TRBV12-5 to TRBJ2-2; D not certain. Trimming stripped 7 bases from V and 0 bases from J, with 9 bases between. Germline V lookup: CDR1 LGHNT, CDR2 FRNRAP. The CDR3 consists of 14 residues. CDR3 in DNA: TGTGCTAGTGCCCTAGGAGCGAACACCGGGGAGCTGTTTTTT. This codes for CASALGANTGELFF.

The CDR3, as DNA: TGTGCCAGCAGCTCCCTGGACGGGGGGGGAGGCTCCTACGAGCAGTACTTC. Its protein is CASSSLDGGGGSYEQYF. The gene calls are TRBV5-4 and TRBJ2-7; 8 nucleotides agree with TRBD2. The V gene's germline CDR1 is SGHNT and CDR2 YYREEE (reference sequence). Trimming cost V 3 bases and J 0 bases; bases outside gene matches: 11. There are 17 residues in the CDR3.